The clone carrying this T cell receptor beta chain was observed a handful of times. What it binds is unknown. Deletions cut 6 bases from V and 1 base from J, with 19 bases between. The CDR3 runs to 15 residues. CDR1 and CDR2 from the germline V gene are DFQATT and SNEGSKA (reference sequence). This entry is derived from a study of T cell repertoires in cytomegalovirus infection. Study background: Public TCR beta signatures marked donors with CMV infection and the matching HLA. Broader study findings: Clonotype analysis showed dominance of the ex vivo response by HLA-C-restricted CMV-specific TCR beta clonotypes. Cumulative frequency of public TCR beta families picked out carriers of CMV plus the relevant HLA.

One entry per CDR3 protein, called by TCRdb with MiXCR from the reads. The data hold some 440,000 distinct CDR3 sequences, with approximately 33% observed a single time. This clonotype was sampled from a human donor in good health (CMV status not recorded). Some clones in this sample may be carry-over from other donors' samples. The V gene is TRBV20-1, the J gene TRBJ2-7, with D maybe TRBD1 (5 bases). Sequenced material: PBMCs. This CDR3 is CSAILTATVSYEQYF. CDR3 coding DNA: TGCAGTGCGATTCTGACAGCCACAGTATCCTACGAGCAGTACTTC.